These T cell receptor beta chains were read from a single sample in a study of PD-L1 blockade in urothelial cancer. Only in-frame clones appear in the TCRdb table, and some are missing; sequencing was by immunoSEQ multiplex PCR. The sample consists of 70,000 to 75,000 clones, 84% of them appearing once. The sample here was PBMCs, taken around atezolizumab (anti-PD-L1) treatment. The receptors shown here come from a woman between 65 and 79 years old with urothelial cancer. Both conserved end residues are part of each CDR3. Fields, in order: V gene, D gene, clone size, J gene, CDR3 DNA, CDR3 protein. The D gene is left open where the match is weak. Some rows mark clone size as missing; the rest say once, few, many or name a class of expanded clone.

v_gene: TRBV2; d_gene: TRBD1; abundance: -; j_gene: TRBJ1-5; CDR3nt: TGTGCCAGCAGTCGACAGGGGGATCAGCCCCAGCATTTT; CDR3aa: CASSRQGDQPQHF
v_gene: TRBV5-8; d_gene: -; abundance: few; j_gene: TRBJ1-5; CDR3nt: TGTGCCAGCAGCCGGCTCAGGGAGGGCAATCAGCCCCAGCATTTT; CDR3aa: CASSRLREGNQPQHF
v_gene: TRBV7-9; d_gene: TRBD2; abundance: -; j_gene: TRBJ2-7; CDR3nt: TGTGCCAGCAGCGCGACTAGCGGGAGTCACGAGCAGTACTTC; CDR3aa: CASSATSGSHEQYF
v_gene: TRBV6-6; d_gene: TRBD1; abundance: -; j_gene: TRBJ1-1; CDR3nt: TGTGCCAGCACCAGTCCCGGGACAGGGGGCCCTGAAGCTTTCTTT; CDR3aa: CASTSPGTGGPEAFF
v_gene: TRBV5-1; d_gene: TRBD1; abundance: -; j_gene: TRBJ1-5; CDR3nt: TGCGCCAGCAGCCTAGCCGGGACAGTCAATCAGCCCCAGCATTTT; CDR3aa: CASSLAGTVNQPQHF
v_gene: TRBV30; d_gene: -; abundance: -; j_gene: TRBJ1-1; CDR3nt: TGTGCCTGGAACGTAATAAGGAGAACTGAAGCTTTCTTT; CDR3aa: CAWNVIRRTEAFF
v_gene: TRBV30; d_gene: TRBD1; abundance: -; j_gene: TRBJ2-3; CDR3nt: TGTGCCTGGAGCCAACAGGGGGGTACGCAGTATTTT; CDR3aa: CAWSQQGGTQYF
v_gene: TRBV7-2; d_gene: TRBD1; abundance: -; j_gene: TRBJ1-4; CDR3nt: TGTGCCAGCAGCGCTCTACAGGGGAAGGGTGAAAAACTGTTTTTT; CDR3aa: CASSALQGKGEKLFF
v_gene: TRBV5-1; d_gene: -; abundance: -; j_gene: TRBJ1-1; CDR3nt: TGCGCCAGCAGCTTGCGGGGGAGTGAAGCTTTCTTT; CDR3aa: CASSLRGSEAFF
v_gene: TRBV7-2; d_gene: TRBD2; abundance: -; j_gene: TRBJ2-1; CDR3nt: TGTGCCAGCAGCTCCGGGACTAACTACAATGAGCAGTTCTTC; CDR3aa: CASSSGTNYNEQFF
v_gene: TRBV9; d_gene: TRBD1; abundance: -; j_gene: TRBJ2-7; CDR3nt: TGTGCCAGCAGCCCCGGGACAGGGAACACATACTACGAGCAGTACTTC; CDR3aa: CASSPGTGNTYYEQYF
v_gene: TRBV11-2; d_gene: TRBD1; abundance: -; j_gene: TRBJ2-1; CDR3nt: TGTGCCAGCAGCCGCTTTGGGACAGAGTACAATGAGCAGTTCTTC; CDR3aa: CASSRFGTEYNEQFF
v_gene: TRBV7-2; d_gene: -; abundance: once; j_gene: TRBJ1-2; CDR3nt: TGTGCCAGCAGCTTAGGGTCAGGGATAGAGAGTTACGGCTACACCTTC; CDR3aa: CASSLGSGIESYGYTF
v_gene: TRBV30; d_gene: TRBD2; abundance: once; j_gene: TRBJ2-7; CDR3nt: TGTGCCTGGAGTGTAACGGGGCGGGGGAGCTCCTACGAGCAGTACTTC; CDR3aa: CAWSVTGRGSSYEQYF
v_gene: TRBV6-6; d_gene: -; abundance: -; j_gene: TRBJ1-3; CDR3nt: TGTGCCAGCAGCCTGGGGGGAGACACCATATATTTT; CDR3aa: CASSLGGDTIYF
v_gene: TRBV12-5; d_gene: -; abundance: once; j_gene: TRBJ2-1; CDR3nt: TGTGCTAGTGGTTTTCGTGGCAGGGGAAGAGGAAATGAGCAGTTCTTC; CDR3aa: CASGFRGRGRGNEQFF
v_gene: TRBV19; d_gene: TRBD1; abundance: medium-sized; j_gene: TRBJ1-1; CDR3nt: TGTGCCAGTAGTGTCAGGGGGTGGGACACTGAAGCTTTCTTT; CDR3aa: CASSVRGWDTEAFF
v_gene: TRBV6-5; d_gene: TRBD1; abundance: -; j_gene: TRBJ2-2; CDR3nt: TGTGCCAGCAGTTATGGACAGGGGGCTGGGGGCGGGGAGCTGTTTTTT; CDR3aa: CASSYGQGAGGGELFF
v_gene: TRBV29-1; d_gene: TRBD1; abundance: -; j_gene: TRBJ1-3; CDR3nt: TGCAGCGTCCAGGGGACAGGGTTGAGCTCTGGAAACACCATATATTTT; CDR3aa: CSVQGTGLSSGNTIYF
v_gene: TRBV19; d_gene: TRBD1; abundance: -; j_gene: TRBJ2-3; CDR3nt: TGTGCCAGTAGAAGCAGGACAGGGGCAGATACGCAGTATTTT; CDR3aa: CASRSRTGADTQYF
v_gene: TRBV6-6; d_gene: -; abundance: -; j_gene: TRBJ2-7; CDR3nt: TGTGCCAGCAGTCCCGGGACACACTACGAGCAGTACTTC; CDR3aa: CASSPGTHYEQYF
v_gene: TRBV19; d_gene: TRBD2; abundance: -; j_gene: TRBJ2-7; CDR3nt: TGTGCCAGTAGTGCGGGACTAGCGGGGACCTACGAGCAGTACTTC; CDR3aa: CASSAGLAGTYEQYF
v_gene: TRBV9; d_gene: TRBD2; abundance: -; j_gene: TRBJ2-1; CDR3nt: TGTGCCAGCAGTCTTAGCGGGGCATACAATGAGCAGTTCTTC; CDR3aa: CASSLSGAYNEQFF
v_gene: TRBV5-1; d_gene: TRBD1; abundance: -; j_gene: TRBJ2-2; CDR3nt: TGCGCCAGCAGCCGCCAACCGGGACAGATAAACACCGGGGAGCTGTTTTTT; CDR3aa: CASSRQPGQINTGELFF
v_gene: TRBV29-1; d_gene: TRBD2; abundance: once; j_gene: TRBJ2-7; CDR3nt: TGCAGCGTTGACGGCGGGAGGCGATCGGGGTACGAGCAGTACTTC; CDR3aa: CSVDGGRRSGYEQYF
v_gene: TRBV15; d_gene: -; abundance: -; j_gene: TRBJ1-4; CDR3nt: TGTGCCACCAGCACCCTGGGGGGATCCAATGAAAAACTGTTTTTT; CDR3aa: CATSTLGGSNEKLFF
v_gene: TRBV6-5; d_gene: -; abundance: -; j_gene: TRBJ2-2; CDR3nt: TGTGCCAGCAGTTACTCCCTCACAGGGAACACCGGGGAGCTGTTTTTT; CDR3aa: CASSYSLTGNTGELFF
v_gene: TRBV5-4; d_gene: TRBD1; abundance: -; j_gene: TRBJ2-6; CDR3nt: TGTGCCAGCAGCTTTGGACAGGGGCCCTCTGGGGCCAACGTCCTGACTTTC; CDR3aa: CASSFGQGPSGANVLTF
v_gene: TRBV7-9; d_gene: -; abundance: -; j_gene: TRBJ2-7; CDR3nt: TGTGCCAGCAGCCCCCTAGACGGGTTAACATGGACCTACGAGCAGTACTTC; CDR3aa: CASSPLDGLTWTYEQYF
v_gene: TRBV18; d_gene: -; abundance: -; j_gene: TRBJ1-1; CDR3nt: TGTGCCAGCTCACCTCCTCAGGGCAACACTGAAGCTTTCTTT; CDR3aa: CASSPPQGNTEAFF
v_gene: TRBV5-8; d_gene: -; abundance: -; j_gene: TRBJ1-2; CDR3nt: TGTGCCAGCAGCTTGGGACGACAGCCGTTCTTC; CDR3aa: CASSLGRQPFF
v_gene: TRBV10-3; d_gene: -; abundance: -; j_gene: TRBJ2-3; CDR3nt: TGTGCCATCAGTGACGAGGGAATGGGCACAGATACGCAGTATTTT; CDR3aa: CAISDEGMGTDTQYF
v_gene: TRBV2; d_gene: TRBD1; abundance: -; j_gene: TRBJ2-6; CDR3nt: TGTGCCAGCAGTGAAACAGGGGGAGCTGGGGCCAACGTCCTGACTTTC; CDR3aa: CASSETGGAGANVLTF
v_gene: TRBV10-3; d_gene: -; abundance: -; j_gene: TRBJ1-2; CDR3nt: TGTGCCATCAGTGAGTCGCAATTACAGAACTATGGCTACACCTTC; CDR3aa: CAISESQLQNYGYTF
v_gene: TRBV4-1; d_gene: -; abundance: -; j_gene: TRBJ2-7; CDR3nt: TGCGCCAGCAGCCAAGTCGGAGCCTACGAGCAGTACTTC; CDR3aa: CASSQVGAYEQYF
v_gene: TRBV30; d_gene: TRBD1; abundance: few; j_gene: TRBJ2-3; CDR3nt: TGTGCCTGGACAGGTAGACAGGGTAGCACAGATACGCAGTATTTT; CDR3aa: CAWTGRQGSTDTQYF
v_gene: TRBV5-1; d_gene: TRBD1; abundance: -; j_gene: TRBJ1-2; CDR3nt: TGCGCCAGCAGCGTGGGACAGGGCCGCGGTGGCTACACCTTC; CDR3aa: CASSVGQGRGGYTF
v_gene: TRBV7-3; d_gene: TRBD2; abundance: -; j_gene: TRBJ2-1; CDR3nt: TGTGCCAGCAGCCTTACCCCTCTGGCGGGAGGGCCCAGGGAGCAGTTCTTC; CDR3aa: CASSLTPLAGGPREQFF
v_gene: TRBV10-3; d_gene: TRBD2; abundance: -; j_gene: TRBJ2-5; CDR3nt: TGTGCCATCAGTGAATTAGCGGGGGGCCCACAAGAGACCCAGTACTTC; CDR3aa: CAISELAGGPQETQYF
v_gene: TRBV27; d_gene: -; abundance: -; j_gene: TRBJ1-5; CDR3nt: TGTGCCAGCTCGGAGCAGGGAGGAATCAATCAGCCCCAGCATTTT; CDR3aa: CASSEQGGINQPQHF
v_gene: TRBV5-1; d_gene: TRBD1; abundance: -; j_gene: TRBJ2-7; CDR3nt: TGCGCCAGCAGCTCGCTCCCGGGACAGCATTCCTACGAGCAGTACTTC; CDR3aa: CASSSLPGQHSYEQYF
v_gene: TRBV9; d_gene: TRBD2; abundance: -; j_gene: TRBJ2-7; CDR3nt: TGTGCCAGCAGCGTAGGGAGACTAGCGGGAGACTACGAGCAGTACTTC; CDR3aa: CASSVGRLAGDYEQYF
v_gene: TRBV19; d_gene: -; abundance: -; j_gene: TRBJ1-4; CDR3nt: TGTGCCAGTACTAGAGGGCAGTCCAATGAAAAACTGTTTTTT; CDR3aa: CASTRGQSNEKLFF
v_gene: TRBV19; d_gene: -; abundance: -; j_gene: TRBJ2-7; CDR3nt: TGTGCCACCGCTTCCCAGGGACAAACCCAGCCTCGATACGAGCAGTACTTC; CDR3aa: CATASQGQTQPRYEQYF
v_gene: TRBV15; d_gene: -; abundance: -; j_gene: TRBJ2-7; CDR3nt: TGTGCCACCAGCAGAGATTCTACGACCTACGAGCAGTACTTC; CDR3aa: CATSRDSTTYEQYF
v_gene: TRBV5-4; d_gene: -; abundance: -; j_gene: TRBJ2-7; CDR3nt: TGTGCCAGCAGGCGGGACAGCTCCTACGAGCAGTACTTC; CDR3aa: CASRRDSSYEQYF
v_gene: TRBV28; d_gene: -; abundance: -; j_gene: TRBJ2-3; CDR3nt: TGTGCCAGCAGTTTCCCGCCCTCCACTAGCACAGATACGCAGTATTTT; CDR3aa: CASSFPPSTSTDTQYF
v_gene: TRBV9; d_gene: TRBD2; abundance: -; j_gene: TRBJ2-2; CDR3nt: TGTGCCAGCAGCGTTGGACTAGCCAACACCGGGGAGCTGTTTTTT; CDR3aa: CASSVGLANTGELFF
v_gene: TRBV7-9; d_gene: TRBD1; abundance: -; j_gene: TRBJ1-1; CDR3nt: TGTGCCAGCAGCCACGGCCCGGACAGGATGAACACTGAAGCTTTCTTT; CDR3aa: CASSHGPDRMNTEAFF